This T cell receptor (beta chain) originates from a study of CD8+ T cells in alopecia areata. Study-level information: Treated patients were given 5 to 10 mg oral tofacitinib twice daily. Scoring of severity for treated patients was based on percentage of affected scalp area.

This clone was seen a handful of times. What it binds is unknown. Treatment given: oral pan-JAK inhibitor, 5-10 mg twice daily. Extracted from the samples, RNA was reverse transcribed into cDNA to serve as the sequencing template. TCRdb keeps only in-frame clones here, not all; method: immunoSEQ multiplex PCR. The data show roughly 180,000 clones, 40% to 65% seen once. Points from the study as a whole: The study also sequences resident alphabeta T cells of normal skin in scalp samples.

Germline V gene sequence: CDR1 MNHEY, CDR2 SVGAGI. The V segment lost 0 bases and the J segment 0 bases; nucleotides outside the gene matches: 5. The CDR3 length is 16 residues. The receptor comes from a human donor with alopecia areata. This specimen was CD8+ T cells sorted from blood, taken at approximately week 52, from a patient treated with tofacitinib. V is TRBV6-5 and J is TRBJ2-7; 7 bases match TRBD1. This chain's CDR3 is CASSYSTGAASYEQYF. As DNA, the CDR3 is TGTGCCAGCAGTTACTCTACAGGGGCGGCCTCCTACGAGCAGTACTTC.